The rows below give T cell receptor beta chains drawn from one sample of a study of T cell changes during pregnancy in multiple sclerosis. TCRdb's table, derived via immunoSEQ multiplex PCR, lists solely in-frame clones and lacks some. The sample has under 45,000 clones; roughly 90% are singletons. The source material was CD4+ T cells from peripheral blood mononuclear cells, sampled in the second trimester of pregnancy. Receptors originate from a female donor with multiple sclerosis, enrolled in a pregnancy study. The conserved cysteine and the conserved F or W are not part of the CDR3 here. A D gene is named only where the DNA matches it firmly. Not every row has a clone size; where given, it reads once, few, many or a size class.

cdr3_aa | d_call | clone_size | v_call
ASSLSMAPDQPQH | NA | NA | TRBV27
ASSVQGSTEAF | NA | NA | TRBV6-6
ASSIVSPGTGGEDNQPQH | TRBD1 | NA | TRBV19
ASSYGGSEQY | NA | NA | TRBV11-1
AGTSGGGYGYT | NA | NA | TRBV30
AIRFGGGPTGELF | NA | NA | TRBV10-3
ASSLGLTGQDTQY | TRBD1 | NA | TRBV5-1
ATAGQINEQF | NA | NA | TRBV28
ASSAGGGIAYEQY | TRBD2 | once | TRBV13
ASSVANRGTEAF | TRBD1 | NA | TRBV9
ASSQRRGSNTEAF | NA | NA | TRBV14
ASSVTPGTGSGSTEAF | TRBD1 | once | TRBV9
ASSAGLVGELF | TRBD2 | NA | TRBV5-1
ASSQDVEGRFWY | NA | NA | TRBV4-2
ASSSGQQPRAEQF | TRBD1 | NA | TRBV9
ASSREKNYGYT | NA | NA | TRBV6-1
ASSQAGTGAFESGNTIY | TRBD1 | NA | TRBV4-2
ASSRGIDYEQY | NA | NA | TRBV6-5
ASSLSGAGGPFYEQY | TRBD2 | NA | TRBV28
ASSLYLPAGQQETQY | NA | NA | TRBV27